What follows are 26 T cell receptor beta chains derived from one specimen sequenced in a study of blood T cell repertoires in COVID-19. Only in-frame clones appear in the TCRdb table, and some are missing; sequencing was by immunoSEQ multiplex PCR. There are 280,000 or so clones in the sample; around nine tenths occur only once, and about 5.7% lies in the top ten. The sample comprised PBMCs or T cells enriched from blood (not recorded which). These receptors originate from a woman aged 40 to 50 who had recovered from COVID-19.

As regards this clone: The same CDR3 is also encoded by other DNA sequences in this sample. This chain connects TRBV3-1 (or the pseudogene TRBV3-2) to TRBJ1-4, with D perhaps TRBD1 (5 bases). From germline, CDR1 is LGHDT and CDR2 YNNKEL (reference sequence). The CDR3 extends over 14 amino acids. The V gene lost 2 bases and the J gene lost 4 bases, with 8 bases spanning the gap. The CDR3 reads CASSQQGLNEKLFF. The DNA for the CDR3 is TGTGCCAGCAGCCAACAGGGCCTTAATGAAAAACTGTTTTTT.

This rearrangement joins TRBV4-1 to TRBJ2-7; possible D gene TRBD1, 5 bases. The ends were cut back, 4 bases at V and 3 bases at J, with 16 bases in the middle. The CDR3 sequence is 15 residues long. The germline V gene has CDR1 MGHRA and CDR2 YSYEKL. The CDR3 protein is CASSLQVRTNYEQYF. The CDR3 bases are TGCGCCAGCAGCCTACAGGTCAGGACCAACTACGAGCAGTACTTC.

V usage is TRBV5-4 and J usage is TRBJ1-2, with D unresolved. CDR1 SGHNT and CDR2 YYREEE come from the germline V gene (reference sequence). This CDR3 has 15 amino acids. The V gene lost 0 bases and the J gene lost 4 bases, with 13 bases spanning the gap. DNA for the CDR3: TGTGCCAGCAGCTTGGAACAGCAAAACGCCTATGGCTACACCTTC. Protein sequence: CASSLEQQNAYGYTF.

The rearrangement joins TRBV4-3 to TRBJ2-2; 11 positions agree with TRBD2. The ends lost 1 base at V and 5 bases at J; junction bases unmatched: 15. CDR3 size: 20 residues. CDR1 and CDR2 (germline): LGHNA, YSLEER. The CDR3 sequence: CASSQAQTSGNVVGTGELFF. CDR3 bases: TGCGCCAGCAGCCAAGCCCAGACTAGCGGGAATGTAGTTGGGACCGGGGAGCTGTTTTTT.

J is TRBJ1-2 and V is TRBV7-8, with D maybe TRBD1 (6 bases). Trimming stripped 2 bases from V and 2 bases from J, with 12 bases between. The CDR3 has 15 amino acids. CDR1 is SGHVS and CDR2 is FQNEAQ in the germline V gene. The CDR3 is CASSLQFQGNYGYTF. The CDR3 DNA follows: TGTGCCAGCAGCTTACAATTTCAGGGGAACTATGGCTACACCTTC.

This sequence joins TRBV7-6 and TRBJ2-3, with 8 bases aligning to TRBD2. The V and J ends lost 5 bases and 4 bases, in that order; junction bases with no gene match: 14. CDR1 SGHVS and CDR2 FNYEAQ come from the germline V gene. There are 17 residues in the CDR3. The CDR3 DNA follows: TGTGCCAGCAGCCCTCGAATGGCGGGAGGAAGCCCAGATACGCAGTATTTT. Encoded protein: CASSPRMAGGSPDTQYF.

CDR3 region: CATSRESGGEQYF. In DNA, the CDR3 is TGTGCCACCAGCAGAGAAAGCGGGGGGGAGCAGTACTTC. V gene TRBV15 combines with J gene TRBJ2-7; 9 positions agree with TRBD2. The CDR3 is made up of 13 amino acids. V was pared by 0 bases and J by 7 bases, with 1 base of the junction left unmatched. The germline CDR1 and CDR2 sequences are LNHNV and YYDKDF (reference sequence).

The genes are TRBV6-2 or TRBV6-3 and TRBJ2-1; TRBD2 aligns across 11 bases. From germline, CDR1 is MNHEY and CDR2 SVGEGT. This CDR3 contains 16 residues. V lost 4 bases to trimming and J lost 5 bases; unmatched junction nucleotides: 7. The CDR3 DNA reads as TGTGCCAGCAGTTCCCATAGCGGGAGGGGAAACAATGAGCAGTTCTTC. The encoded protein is CASSSHSGRGNNEQFF.

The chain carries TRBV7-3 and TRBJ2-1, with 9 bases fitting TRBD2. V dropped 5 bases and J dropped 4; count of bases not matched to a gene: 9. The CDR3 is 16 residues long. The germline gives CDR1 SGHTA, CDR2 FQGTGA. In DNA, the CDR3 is TGTGCCAGCAGCCTAGTAGCGGGAGTAGGGTACAATGAGCAGTTCTTC. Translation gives CASSLVAGVGYNEQFF.

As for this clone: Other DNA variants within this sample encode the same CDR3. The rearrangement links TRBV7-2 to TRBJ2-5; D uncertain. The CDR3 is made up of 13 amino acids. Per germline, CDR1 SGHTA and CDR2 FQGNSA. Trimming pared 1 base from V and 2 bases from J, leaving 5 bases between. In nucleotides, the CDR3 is TGTGCCAGCAGCTTAGTCAGTCAAGAGACCCAGTACTTC. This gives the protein CASSLVSQETQYF.

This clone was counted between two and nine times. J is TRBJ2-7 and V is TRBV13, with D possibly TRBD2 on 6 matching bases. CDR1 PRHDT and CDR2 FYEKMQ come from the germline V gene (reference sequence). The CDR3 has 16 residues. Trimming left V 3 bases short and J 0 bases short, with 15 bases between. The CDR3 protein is CASSFLATRSSYEQYF. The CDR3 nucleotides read TGTGCCAGCAGCTTCCTAGCGACCCGCAGCTCCTACGAGCAGTACTTC.

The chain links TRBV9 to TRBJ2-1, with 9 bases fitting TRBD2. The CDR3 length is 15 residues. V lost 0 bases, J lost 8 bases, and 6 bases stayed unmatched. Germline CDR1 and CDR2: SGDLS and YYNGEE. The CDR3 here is CASSVEGGRVYEQFF. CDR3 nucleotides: TGTGCCAGCAGCGTAGAAGGCGGGAGGGTTTATGAGCAGTTCTTC.

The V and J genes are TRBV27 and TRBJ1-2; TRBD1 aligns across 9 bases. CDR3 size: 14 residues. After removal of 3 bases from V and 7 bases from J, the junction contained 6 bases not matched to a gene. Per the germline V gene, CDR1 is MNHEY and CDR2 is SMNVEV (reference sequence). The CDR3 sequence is CASSFTGTGSGYTF. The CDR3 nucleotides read TGTGCCAGCAGTTTCACAGGGACAGGGAGTGGCTACACCTTC.

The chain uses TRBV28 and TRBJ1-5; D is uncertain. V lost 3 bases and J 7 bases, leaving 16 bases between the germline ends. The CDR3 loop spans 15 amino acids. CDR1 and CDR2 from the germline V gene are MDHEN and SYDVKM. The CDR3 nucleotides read TGTGCCAGCAGTTTGCTCCGGGAGAGAATACAGCCCCAGCATTTT. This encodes CASSLLRERIQPQHF.

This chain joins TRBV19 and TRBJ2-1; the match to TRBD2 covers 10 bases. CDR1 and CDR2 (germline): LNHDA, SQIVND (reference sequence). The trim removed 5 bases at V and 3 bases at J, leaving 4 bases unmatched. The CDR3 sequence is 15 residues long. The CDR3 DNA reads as TGTGCCAGTAGTGGAGGACTAGCGGTCTACAATGAGCAGTTCTTC. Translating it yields CASSGGLAVYNEQFF.

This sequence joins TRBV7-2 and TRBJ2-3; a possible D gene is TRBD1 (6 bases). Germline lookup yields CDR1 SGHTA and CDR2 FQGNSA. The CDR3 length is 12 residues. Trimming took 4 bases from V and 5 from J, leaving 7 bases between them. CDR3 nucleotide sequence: TGTGCCAGCAGCTGGGGGCGAGATACGCAGTATTTT. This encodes CASSWGRDTQYF. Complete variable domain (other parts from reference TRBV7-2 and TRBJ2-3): GAGVSQSPSNKVTEKGKDVELRCDPISGHTALYWYRQSLGQGLEFLIYFQGNSAPDKSGLPSDRFSAERTGGSVSTLTIQRTQQEDSAVYLCASSWGRDTQYFGPGTRLTVL.

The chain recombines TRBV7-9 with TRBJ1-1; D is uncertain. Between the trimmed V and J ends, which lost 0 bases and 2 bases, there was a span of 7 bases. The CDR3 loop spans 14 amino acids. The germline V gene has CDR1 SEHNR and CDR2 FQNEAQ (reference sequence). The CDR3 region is CASSLAFGNTEAFF. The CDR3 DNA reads TGTGCCAGCAGCTTAGCTTTTGGCAACACTGAAGCTTTCTTT.

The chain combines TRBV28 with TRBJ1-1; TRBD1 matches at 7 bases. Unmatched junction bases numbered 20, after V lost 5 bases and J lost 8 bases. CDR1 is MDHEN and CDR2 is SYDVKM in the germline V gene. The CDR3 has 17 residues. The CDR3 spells CASSPRAKGTRGFEAFF. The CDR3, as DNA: TGTGCCAGCAGTCCCCGGGCCAAGGGGACCAGGGGGTTCGAAGCTTTCTTT. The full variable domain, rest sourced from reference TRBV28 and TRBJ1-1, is DVKVTQSSRYLVKRTGEKVFLECVQDMDHENMFWYRQDPGLGLRLIYFSYDVKMKEKGDIPEGYSVSREKKERFSLILESASTNQTSMYLCASSPRAKGTRGFEAFFGQGTRLTVV.

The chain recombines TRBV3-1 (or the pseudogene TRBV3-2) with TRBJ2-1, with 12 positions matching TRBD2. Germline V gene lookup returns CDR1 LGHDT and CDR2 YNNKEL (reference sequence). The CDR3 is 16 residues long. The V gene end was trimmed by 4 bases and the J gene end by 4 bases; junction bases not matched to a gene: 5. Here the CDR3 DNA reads TGTGCCAGCAGCCCCTATCTAGCGGGAGGGTACAATGAGCAGTTCTTC. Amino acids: CASSPYLAGGYNEQFF.

The CDR3 bases are TGTGCCAGCAGTTTCAGGGGGCGTCAGTACGAGCAGTACTTC. Protein: CASSFRGRQYEQYF. This chain links TRBV27 with TRBJ2-7, with 8 bases aligning to TRBD1. Germline CDR1 and CDR2: MNHEY and SMNVEV (reference sequence). The J segment lost 4 bases and the V segment lost 3 bases, leaving 5 bases of the junction unmatched. The CDR3 spans 14 residues.

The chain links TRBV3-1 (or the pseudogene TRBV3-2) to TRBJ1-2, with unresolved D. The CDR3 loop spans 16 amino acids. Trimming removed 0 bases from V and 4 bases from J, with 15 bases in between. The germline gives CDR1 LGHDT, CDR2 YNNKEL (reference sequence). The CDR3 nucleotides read TGTGCCAGCAGCCAAGATACTAACATCGGAGGCTATGGCTACACCTTC. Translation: CASSQDTNIGGYGYTF.

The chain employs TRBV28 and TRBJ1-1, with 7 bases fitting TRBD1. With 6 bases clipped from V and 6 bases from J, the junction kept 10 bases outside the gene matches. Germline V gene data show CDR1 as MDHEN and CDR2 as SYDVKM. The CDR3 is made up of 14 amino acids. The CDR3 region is CASRRGGAGAEAFF. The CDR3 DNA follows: TGTGCCAGCAGGCGAGGGGGCGCCGGCGCTGAAGCTTTCTTT.

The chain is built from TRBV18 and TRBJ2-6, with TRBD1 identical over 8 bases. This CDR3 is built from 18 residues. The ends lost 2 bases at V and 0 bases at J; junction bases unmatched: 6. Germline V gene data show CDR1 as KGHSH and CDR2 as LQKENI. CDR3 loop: CASSPVNRGVSGANVLTF. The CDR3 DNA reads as TGTGCCAGCTCACCAGTAAACAGGGGGGTCTCTGGGGCCAACGTCCTGACTTTC.

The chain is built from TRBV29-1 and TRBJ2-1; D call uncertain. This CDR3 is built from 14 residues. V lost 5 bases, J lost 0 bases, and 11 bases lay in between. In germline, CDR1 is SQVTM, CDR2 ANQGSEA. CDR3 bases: TGCAGCGTTATAGACACCCTCTCCTACAATGAGCAGTTCTTC. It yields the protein CSVIDTLSYNEQFF.

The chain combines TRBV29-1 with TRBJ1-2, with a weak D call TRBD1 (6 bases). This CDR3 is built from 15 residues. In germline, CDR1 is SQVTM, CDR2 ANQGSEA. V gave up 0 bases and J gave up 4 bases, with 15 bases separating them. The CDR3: CSVEDRDTSSYGYTF. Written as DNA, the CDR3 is TGCAGCGTTGAAGATCGGGACACTTCTAGCTATGGCTACACCTTC.

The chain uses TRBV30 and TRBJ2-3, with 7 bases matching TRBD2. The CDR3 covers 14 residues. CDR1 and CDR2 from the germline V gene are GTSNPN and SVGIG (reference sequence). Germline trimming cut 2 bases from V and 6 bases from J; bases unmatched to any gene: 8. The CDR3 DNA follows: TGTGCCTGGAGTACCCTAGCGGAGGGGGATACGCAGTATTTT. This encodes CAWSTLAEGDTQYF.